The TCR beta chain described here comes from a study of T cell repertoires in cytomegalovirus infection (dated by TCRdb to between 2018 and 2021). About the full investigation: The peptide stimulations were aimed at well-studied HLA-B-restricted epitopes as well as recently identified HLA-C-restricted CMV epitopes, whose presentation resists viral immunomodulation. The HLA type of each donor mattered for the analysis, because public TCR beta signatures pointed to carriage of CMV infection along with the matching HLA type. Here is what the overall study found, with its caveats: Carriers of CMV infection plus the relevant HLA type were discriminated by the cumulative frequency of public TCR beta family members in the study cohort and in an independent 352-donor cohort. The ex vivo response was dominated by HLA-C-restricted CMV-specific TCR beta clonotypes, and the single most frequent clonotype in two of eight donors was supplied by these HLA-C-restricted clonotypes.

At the junction V is shortened by 3 bases and J by 3 bases, with 9 bases in between. Including the terminal cysteine and phenylalanine, the CDR3 comprises 14 residues. This entry keeps only the CDR3 DNA: 42 bases, framed from base 1. CDR1 and CDR2 were assigned from the germline V gene (reference sequence) as MNHEY and SMNVEV. Of note for this clonotype: Its specific antigen is unknown. It has no much larger one-base neighbor in the sample; base qualities were not kept.

The sample's treatment or condition label, in plain terms: in vitro stimulation with specific CMV peptide epitopes to enrich CMV-specific T cells. Sequencing relied on an Illumina HiSeq 1500. In-frame beta chains were kept once TCRdb had trimmed the public reads at Q25 with fastp and called clones with MiXCR. Each CDR3 protein gets just one entry, which takes the most common genes and DNA from the rows behind it. For this sample the table gives about 770,000 distinct CDR3 sequences, of which approximately 32% were detected only once. The top ten clones comprise about an eighth of the sample. The source material was cultured CD8+ T cells from PBMCs, sampled from culture after CMV antigen stimulation. The V and J segments used are TRBV27 and TRBJ2-1; the D region possibly corresponds to TRBD1 (5 bases align). This receptor was identified in a human donor in good health (CMV status not recorded). Some clones in this sample may be carry-over from other donors' samples. The DNA reads TGTGCCAGCAGTTTTGGGGCAGACTACAATGAGCAGTTCTTC. Its translation reads: CASSFGADYNEQFF.